Detailed here is one TCR beta chain. Its antigen is undetermined. The sample is drawn from a study of T-cell memory formation after mild COVID-19. Study context: TCR clusters were mostly donor specific. Study-wide findings and caveats: For second-wave clones that peaked at day 37, SARS-CoV-2 specificity went unverified. CD4+ contracting clones were found mainly in CM and EM, and CD8+ ones in EMRA. Clones that contracted from day 15 to 85 had balanced CD4/CD8; later expanders were CD4+ biased.

Germline CDR1 reads SGHAT; CDR2 reads FQNNGV. Losses at the gene ends were 1 base for V and 7 bases for J; bases not matched to a gene: 8. This CDR3 contains 15 residues. Via MiXCR, TCRdb re-called the 5' RACE reads, giving one row per CDR3 protein. The sample shows under 350,000 distinct CDR3 sequences, 15% to 20% of them seen only once. The sample consisted of PBMCs or a T cell subset sorted from them (not recorded which). This TCR was sampled from a young man who had mild COVID-19 (a few samples of this study predate the infection). Cell type and time point are not known. V gene TRBV11-2 combines with J gene TRBJ1-1, with TRBD1 identical over 8 bases. The CDR3 loop reads CASSLGTGWAGEAFF. The DNA for the CDR3 is TGTGCCAGCAGCTTAGGGACAGGGTGGGCCGGTGAAGCTTTCTTT.